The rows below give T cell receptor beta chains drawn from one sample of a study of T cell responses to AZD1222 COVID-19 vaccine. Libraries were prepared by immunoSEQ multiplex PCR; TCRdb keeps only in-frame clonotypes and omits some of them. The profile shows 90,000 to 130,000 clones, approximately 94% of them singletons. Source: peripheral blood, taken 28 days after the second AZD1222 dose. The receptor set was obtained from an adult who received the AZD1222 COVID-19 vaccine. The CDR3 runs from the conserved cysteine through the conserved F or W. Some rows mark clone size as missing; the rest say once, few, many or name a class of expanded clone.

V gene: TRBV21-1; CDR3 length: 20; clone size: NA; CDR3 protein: CASSKASTGTGDSYNSPLHF
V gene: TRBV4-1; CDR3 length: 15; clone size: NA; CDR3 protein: CASSPREGSKTEAFF
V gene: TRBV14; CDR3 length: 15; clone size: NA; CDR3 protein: CASSQEGGRGFGYTF
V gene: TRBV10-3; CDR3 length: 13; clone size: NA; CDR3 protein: CAIRGASGNTIYF
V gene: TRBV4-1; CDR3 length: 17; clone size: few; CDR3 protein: CASSRSGLDSGANVLTF
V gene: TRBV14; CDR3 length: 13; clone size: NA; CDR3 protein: CASSQEGPREKFF
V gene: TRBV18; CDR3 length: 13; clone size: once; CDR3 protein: CASSPPGAVEQYF
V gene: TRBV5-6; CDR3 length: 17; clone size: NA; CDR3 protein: CASRRDGPDYSGNTIYF
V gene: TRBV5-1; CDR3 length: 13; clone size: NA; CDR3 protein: CASSLDGTSEQFF
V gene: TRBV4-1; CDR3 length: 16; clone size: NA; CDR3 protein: CASSQDGTGDQWPQHF
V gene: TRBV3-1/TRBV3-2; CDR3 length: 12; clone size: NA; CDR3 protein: CASSQAGVGYTF
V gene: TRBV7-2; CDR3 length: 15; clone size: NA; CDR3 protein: CASRPGGQFTGELFF
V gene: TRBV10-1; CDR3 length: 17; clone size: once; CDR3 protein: CASSDPGLAESTDTQYF
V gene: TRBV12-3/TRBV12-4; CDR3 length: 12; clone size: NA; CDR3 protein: CASSPTTLEQYF
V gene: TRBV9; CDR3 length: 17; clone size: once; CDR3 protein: CASSVASGGGWDNEQFF
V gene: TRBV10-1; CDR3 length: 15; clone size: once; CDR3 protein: CASSELAGGTGELFF
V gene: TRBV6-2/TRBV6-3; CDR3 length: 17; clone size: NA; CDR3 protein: CASSSAGTGGLGSPLHF
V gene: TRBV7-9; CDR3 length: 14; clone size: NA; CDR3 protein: CASSLEVRTYGYTF
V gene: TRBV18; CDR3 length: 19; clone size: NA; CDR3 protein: CASSPYETGEDSGANVLTF
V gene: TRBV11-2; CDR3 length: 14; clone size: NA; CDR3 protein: CASSLGLSGNTIYF
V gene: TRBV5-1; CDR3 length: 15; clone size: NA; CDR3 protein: CASSFLGPAGNEQYF
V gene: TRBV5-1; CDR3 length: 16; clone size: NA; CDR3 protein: CASSLHPGTSSYEQYF
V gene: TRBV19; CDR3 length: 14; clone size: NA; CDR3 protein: CASSMWGSGNTIYF
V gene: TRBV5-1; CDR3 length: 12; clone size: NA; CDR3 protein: CASSLDSGGQYF
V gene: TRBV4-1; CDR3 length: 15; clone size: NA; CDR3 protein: CASSLGAARDYGYTF
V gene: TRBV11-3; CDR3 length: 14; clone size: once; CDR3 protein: CASSLGGTINEQFF
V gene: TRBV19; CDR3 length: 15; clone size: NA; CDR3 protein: CASTDGDRQHSPLHF
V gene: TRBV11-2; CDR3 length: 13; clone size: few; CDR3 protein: CASSFKGRGEAFF
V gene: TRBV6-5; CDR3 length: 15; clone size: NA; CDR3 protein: CASSPRTASNQPQHF
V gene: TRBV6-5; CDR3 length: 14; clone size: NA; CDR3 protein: CASRPFATSYGYTF
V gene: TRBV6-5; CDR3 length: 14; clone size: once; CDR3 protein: CASSYSGTVYGYTF
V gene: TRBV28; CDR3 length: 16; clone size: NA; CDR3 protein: CASSFPPGGENYGYTF
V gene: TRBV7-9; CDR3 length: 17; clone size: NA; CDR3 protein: CASSLVPPDRVTETQYF
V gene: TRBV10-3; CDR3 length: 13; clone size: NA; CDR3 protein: CAISDGVKNIQYF
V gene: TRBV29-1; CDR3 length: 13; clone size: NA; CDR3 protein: CSFGWGQSNEQFF
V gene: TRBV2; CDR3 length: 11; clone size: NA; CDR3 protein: CASSPTAEAFF
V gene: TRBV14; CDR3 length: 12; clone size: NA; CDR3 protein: CASSPRQGGFTF
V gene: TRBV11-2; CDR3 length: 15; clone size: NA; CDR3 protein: CASSTGLAGGYEQYF
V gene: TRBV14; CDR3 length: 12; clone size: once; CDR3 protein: CASSQWGDTQYF
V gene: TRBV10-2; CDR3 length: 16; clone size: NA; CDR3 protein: CASSEEWAGGGSPLHF
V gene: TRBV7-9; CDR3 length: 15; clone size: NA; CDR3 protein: CASSLVGQGHQPQHF
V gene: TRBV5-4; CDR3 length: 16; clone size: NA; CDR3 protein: CASSLPGGTGLYEQYF
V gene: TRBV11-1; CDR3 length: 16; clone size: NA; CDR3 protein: CASSLDPTDRLYGYTF
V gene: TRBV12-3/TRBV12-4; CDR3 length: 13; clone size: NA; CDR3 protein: CASSHRDSPEAFF
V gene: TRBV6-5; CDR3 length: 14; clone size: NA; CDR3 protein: CASSYGQGGEKLFF
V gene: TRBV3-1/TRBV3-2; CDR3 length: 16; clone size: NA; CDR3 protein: CASSPPGLAGFGTQYF
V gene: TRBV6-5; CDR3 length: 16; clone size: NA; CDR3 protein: CASSYSETGGSYGYTF
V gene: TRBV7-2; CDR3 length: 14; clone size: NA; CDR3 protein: CASSSRDSSYEQYF
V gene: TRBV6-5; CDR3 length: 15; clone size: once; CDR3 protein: CASSYEGGANEKLFF
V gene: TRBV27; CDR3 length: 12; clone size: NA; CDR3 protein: CASGGGSYEQYF
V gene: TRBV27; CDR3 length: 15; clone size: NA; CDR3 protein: CATKRAGTGVYEQYF
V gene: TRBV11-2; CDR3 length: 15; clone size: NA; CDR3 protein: CASSLDRGENQPQHF
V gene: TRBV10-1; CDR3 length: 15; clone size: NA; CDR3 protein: CASSDRQVNTGELFF
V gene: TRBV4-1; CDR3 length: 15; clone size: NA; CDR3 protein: CASSQVGGREPEAFF
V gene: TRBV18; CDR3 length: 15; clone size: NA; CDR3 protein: CASSPRTGGYTEAFF
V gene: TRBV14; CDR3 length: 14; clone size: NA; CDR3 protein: CASSQDPGDYEQYF
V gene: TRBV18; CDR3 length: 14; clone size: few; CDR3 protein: CASSPEWRNTEAFF